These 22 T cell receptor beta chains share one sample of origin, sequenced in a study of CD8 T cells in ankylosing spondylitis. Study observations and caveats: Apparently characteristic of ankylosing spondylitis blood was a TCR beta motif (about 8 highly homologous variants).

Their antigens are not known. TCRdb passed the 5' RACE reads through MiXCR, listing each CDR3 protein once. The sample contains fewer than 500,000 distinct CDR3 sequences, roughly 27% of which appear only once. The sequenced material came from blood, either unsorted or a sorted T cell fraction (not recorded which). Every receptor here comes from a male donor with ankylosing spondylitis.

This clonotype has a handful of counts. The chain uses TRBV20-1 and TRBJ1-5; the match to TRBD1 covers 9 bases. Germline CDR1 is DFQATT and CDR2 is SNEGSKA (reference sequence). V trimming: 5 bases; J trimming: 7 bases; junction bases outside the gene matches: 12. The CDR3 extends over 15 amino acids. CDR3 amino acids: CSAYPGTGIGQPQHF. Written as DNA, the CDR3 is TGCAGTGCTTACCCCGGGACAGGGATCGGACAGCCCCAGCATTTT.

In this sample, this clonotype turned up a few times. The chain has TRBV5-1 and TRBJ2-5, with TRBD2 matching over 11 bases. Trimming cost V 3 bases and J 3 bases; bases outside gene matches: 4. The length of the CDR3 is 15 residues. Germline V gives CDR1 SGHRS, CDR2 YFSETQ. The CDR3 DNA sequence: TGCGCCAGCAGCTCAACTAGCGGGAGTGAAGAGACCCAGTACTTC. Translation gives CASSSTSGSEETQYF.

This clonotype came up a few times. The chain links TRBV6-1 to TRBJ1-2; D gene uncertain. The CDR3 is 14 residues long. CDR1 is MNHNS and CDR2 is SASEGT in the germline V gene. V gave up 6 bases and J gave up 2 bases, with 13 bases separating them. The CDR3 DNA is TGTGCCAGCAGGTCCCACGACAAGAACTATGGCTACACCTTC. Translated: CASRSHDKNYGYTF.

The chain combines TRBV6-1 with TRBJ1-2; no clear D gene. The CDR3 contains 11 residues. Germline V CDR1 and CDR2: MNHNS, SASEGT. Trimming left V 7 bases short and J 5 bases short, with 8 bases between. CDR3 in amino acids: CASTPGYGYTF. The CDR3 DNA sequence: TGTGCCAGCACCCCGGGGTATGGCTACACCTTC.

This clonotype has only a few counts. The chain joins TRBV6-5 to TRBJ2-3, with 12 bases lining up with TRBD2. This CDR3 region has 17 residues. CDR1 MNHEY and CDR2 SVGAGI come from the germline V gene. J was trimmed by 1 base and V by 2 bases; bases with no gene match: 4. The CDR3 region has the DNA TGTGCCAGCAGTTACCGACTAGCGGGAGACGGCACAGATACGCAGTATTTT. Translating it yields CASSYRLAGDGTDTQYF.

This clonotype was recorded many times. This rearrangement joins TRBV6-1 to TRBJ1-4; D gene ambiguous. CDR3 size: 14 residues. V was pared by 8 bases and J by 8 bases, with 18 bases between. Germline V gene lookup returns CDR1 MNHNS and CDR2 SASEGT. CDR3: CASQESRWSEKLFF. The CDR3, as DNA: TGTGCCAGCCAGGAGTCCAGGTGGAGCGAAAAACTGTTTTTT.

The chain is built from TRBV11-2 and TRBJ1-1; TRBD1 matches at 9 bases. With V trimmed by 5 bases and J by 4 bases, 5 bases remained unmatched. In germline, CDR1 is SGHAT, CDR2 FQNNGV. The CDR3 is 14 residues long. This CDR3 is CASSAQGAVTEAFF. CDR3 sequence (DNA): TGTGCCAGCAGCGCACAGGGGGCGGTCACTGAAGCTTTCTTT.

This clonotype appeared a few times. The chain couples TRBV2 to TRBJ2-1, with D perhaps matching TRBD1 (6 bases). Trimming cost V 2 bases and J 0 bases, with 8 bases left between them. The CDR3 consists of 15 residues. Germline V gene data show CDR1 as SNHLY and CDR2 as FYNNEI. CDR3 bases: TGTGCCAGCAGTGAATCGACAGGCTCCTACAATGAGCAGTTCTTC. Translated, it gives CASSESTGSYNEQFF.

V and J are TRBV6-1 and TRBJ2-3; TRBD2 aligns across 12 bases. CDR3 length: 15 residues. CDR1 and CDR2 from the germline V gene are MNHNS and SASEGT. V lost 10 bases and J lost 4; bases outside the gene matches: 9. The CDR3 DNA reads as TGTGCCACCGGGGGACTAGCGGGCCCCGCAGATACGCAGTATTTT. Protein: CATGGLAGPADTQYF.

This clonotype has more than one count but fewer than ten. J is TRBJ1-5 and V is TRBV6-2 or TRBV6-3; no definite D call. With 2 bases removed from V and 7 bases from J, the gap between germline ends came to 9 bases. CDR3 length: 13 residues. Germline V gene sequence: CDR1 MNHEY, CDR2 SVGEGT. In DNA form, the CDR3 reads TGTGCCAGCAGTTACGACGGGTCACAGCCCCAGCATTTT. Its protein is CASSYDGSQPQHF.

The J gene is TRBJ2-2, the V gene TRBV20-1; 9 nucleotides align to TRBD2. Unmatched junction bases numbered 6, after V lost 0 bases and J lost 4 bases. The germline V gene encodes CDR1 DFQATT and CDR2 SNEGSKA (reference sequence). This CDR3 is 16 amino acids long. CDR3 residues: CSARDLAGVGTGELFF. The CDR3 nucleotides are TGCAGTGCTAGAGATTTAGCGGGAGTGGGCACCGGGGAGCTGTTTTTT.

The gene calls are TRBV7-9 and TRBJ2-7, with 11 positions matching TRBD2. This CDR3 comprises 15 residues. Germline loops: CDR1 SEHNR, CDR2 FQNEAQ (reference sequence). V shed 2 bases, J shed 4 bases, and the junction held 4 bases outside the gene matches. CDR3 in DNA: TGTGCCAGCAGCTTAACCGGGACTAGCGGTTACGAGCAGTACTTC. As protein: CASSLTGTSGYEQYF.

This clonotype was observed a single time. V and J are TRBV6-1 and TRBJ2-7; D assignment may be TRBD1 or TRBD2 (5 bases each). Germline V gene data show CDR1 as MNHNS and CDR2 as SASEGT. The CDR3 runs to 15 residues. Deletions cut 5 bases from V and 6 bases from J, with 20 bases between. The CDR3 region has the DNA TGTGCCAGCAGTCCGGGGACCGCTATTGTCGTCGAGCAGTACGTC. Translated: CASSPGTAIVVEQYV.

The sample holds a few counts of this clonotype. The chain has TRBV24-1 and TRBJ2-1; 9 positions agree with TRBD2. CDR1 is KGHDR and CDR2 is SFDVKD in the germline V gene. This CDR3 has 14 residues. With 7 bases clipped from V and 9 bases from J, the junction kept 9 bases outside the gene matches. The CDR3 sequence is CATRSSGSSGEQFF. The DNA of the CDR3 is TGTGCCACCAGGAGTAGCGGGAGTTCCGGTGAGCAGTTCTTC.

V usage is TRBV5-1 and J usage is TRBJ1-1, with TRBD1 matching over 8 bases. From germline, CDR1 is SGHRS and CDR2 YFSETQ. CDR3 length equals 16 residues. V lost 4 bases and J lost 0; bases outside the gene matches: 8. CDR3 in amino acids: CASSQLQGVMNTEAFF. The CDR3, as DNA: TGCGCCAGCAGCCAGCTACAGGGGGTGATGAACACTGAAGCTTTCTTT. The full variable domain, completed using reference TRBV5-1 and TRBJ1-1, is KAGVTQTPRYLIKTRGQQVTLSCSPISGHRSVSWYQQTPGQGLQFLFEYFSETQRNKGNFPGRFSGRQFSNSRSEMNVSTLELGDSALYLCASSQLQGVMNTEAFFGQGTRLTVV.

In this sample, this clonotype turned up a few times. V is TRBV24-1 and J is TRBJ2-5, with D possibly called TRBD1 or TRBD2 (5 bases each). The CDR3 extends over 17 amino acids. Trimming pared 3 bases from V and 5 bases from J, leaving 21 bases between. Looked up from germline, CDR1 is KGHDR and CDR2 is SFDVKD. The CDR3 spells CATSDTYRDPGPETQYF. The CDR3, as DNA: TGTGCCACCAGTGATACGTACCGGGACCCCGGACCGGAGACCCAGTACTTC.

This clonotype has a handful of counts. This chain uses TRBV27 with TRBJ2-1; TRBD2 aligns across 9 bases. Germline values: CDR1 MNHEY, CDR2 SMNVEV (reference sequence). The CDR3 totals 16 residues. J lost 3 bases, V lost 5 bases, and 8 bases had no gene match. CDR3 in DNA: TGTGCCAGCAGTCCGGGGCCTAGCGGGAACTACAATGAGCAGTTCTTC. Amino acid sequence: CASSPGPSGNYNEQFF.

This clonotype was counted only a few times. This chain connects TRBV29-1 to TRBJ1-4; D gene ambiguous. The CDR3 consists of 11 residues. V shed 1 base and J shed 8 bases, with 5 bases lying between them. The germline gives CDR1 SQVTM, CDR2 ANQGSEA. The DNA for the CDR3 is TGCAGCGTTGAAGTAAACGAAAAACTGTTTTTT. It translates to CSVEVNEKLFF.

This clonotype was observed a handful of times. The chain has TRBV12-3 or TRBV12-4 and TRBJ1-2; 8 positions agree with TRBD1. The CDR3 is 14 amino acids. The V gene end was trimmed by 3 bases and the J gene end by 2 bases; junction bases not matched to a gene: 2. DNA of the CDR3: TGTGCCAGCAGTTTTCAGGGGGCGAACTATGGCTACACCTTC. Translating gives CASSFQGANYGYTF.

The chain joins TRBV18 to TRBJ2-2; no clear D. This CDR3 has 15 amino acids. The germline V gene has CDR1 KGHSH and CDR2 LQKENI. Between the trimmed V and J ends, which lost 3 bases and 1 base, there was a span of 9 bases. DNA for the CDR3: TGTGCCAGCTCACCCAGCAGAGTGAACACCGGGGAGCTGTTTTTT. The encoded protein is CASSPSRVNTGELFF.

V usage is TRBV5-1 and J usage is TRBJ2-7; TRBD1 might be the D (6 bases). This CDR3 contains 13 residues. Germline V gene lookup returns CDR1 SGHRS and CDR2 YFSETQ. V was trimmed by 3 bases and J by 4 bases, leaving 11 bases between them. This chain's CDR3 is CASSSGQIYEQYF. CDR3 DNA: TGCGCCAGCAGCTCCGGACAGATTTACGAGCAGTACTTC.

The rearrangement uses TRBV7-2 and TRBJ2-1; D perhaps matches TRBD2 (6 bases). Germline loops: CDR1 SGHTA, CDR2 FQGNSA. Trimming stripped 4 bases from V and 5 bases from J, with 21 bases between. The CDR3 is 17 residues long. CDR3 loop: CASSYPRGERSHNEQFF. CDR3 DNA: TGTGCCAGCAGCTACCCCCGCGGGGAGAGGTCCCACAATGAGCAGTTCTTC. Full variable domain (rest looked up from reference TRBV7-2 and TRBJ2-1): GAGVSQSPSNKVTEKGKDVELRCDPISGHTALYWYRQSLGQGLEFLIYFQGNSAPDKSGLPSDRFSAERTGGSVSTLTIQRTQQEDSAVYLCASSYPRGERSHNEQFFGPGTRLTVL.